The rows below give T cell receptor beta chains drawn from one sample of a study of cytomegalovirus exposure and HLA in healthy donors. Sequencing used immunoSEQ multiplex PCR; TCRdb keeps in-frame clones, though not all of them. In the table there are around 170,000 clones, 65% to 75% of which are singletons. Sequenced sample: PBMCs. These receptors were taken from a girl between 5 and 17 years old in good health and CMV-seronegative. CDR3s include the opening cysteine and the closing phenylalanine or tryptophan. D genes are given only for firm matches. A clone size is listed for some rows: how often the clone was seen (once, few, many), or a class if it is expanded.

v_gene	d_gene	j_gene	abundance	CDR3nt	CDR3aa
TRBV10-3	.	TRBJ2-3	.	TGTGCCATCAGTGAGTTGGGGGCCACAGATACGCAGTATTTT	CAISELGATDTQYF
TRBV19	.	TRBJ2-5	.	TGTGCCAGTAGTATAGATTTCCCCAGGGAGACCCAGTACTTC	CASSIDFPRETQYF
TRBV11-2	.	TRBJ1-3	.	TGTGCCAGCAGCTCCGGGTCTGGAAACACCATATATTTT	CASSSGSGNTIYF
TRBV6-6	TRBD1	TRBJ2-7	once	TGTGCCAGCAACGGACAGGGGGCAACCTACGAGCAGTACTTC	CASNGQGATYEQYF
TRBV29-1	TRBD1	TRBJ2-4	.	TGCAGCGTTGAAGATTCGTGGACAGGGCAAAACATTCAGTACTTC	CSVEDSWTGQNIQYF
TRBV19	.	TRBJ1-5	.	TGTGCCAGTAGTTCCAGGGTGGCCAATCAGCCCCAGCATTTT	CASSSRVANQPQHF
TRBV27	.	TRBJ2-5	.	TGTGCCAGCAGTTTAAGTCAGGGACAAGAGACCCAGTACTTC	CASSLSQGQETQYF
TRBV27	TRBD1	TRBJ1-2	.	TGTGCCAGCAGTCCGGGGGACAGCTATGGCTACACCTTC	CASSPGDSYGYTF
TRBV7-9	.	TRBJ1-4	few	TGTGCCAGCATCCGACTGGGGCAGGGTGGAGAAAAACTGTTTTTT	CASIRLGQGGEKLFF
TRBV12-5	.	TRBJ2-2	.	TGTGCTAGTTGGGCCTCGGGGGAGCTGTTTTTT	CASWASGELFF
TRBV18	.	TRBJ1-1	.	TGTGCCAGCTCACAAGACAGAGAAGCTTTCTTT	CASSQDREAFF
TRBV6-1	.	TRBJ1-6	.	TGTGCCAGCAGTGAAGTAGCAGATAATTCACCCCTCCACTTT	CASSEVADNSPLHF
TRBV11-1	TRBD2	TRBJ2-1	.	TGTGCCAGCAGCTTACTGGGGGGGGGCAATGAGCAGTTCTTC	CASSLLGGGNEQFF
TRBV19	.	TRBJ2-2	.	TGTGCCACCACAGGGACCGGGGAGCTGTTTTTT	CATTGTGELFF
TRBV11-2	.	TRBJ1-1	.	TGTGCCAGCAGCTTAGAGTTTAGCCGGGGATCTGAAGCTTTCTTT	CASSLEFSRGSEAFF
TRBV5-4	.	TRBJ2-1	.	TGTGCCAGTGGGTACGGGGTCAATGAGCAGTTCTTC	CASGYGVNEQFF
TRBV7-9	.	TRBJ2-7	few	TGTGCCAGCAGCTTCGGTCAGGGAAGCTCCTACGAGCAGTACTTC	CASSFGQGSSYEQYF
TRBV7-2	.	TRBJ2-3	few	TGTGCCAGCAGCTTGAAGGGGGCAGATACGCAGTATTTT	CASSLKGADTQYF
TRBV15	TRBD1	TRBJ2-1	.	TGTGCCACCAGCAGAGTGACCGGGACAGGCGGCGGTGAGCAGTTCTTC	CATSRVTGTGGGEQFF
TRBV27	.	TRBJ1-1	.	TGTGCCAGCAGTTTCCGCGACAGGACCCTGAACACTGAAGCTTTCTTT	CASSFRDRTLNTEAFF
TRBV29-1	.	TRBJ1-4	few	TGCAGCGTTGAAGATGGTGTGGACAGCTCTGAAAAACTGTTTTTT	CSVEDGVDSSEKLFF
TRBV28	TRBD1	TRBJ1-4	.	TGTGCCAGCAGCTACCCGACAGGGGAGGTTGAAAAACTGTTTTTT	CASSYPTGEVEKLFF
TRBV5-1	TRBD2	TRBJ2-5	once	TGCGCCAGCAAAGCGGGGGCTCAAGAGACCCAGTACTTC	CASKAGAQETQYF
TRBV23-1	.	TRBJ2-7	.	TGCGCCAGCTATCACTATGGGAAGAGACACAGGGAAAGGAACGAGCAGTACTTC	CASYHYGKRHRERNEQYF
TRBV25-1	.	TRBJ1-2	.	TGTGCCAGCAGTGAGAAGTACAGCACCTCACACCCCCACTATGGCTACACCTTC	CASSEKYSTSHPHYGYTF
TRBV11-2	TRBD2	TRBJ2-3	.	TGTGCCAGCAGCCCGGGGGGGCCGGGCACAGATACGCAGTATTTT	CASSPGGPGTDTQYF
TRBV5-1	TRBD2	TRBJ2-5	.	TGCGCCAGCAGCAGTCGACTAGCTAGTGAGACCCAGTACTTC	CASSSRLASETQYF